One sample yielded the 9 T cell receptor beta chains listed below, sequenced in a study of beta chain features in type 1 diabetes. As every portion of the isolated RNA was reverse transcribed, the sequencing read expressed TCRB transcripts. Produced via immunoSEQ multiplex PCR; TCRdb's table is partial and in-frame only. Of around 330,000 clones listed, 8% to 13% were seen once; the top ten hold around 0.015%. The sample comprised naive CD4+ T cells from blood. These receptors originate from a woman aged 30 to 39 in good health.

This sequence joins TRBV30 and TRBJ2-2; possible D gene TRBD1, 6 bases. The germline CDR1 and CDR2 sequences are GTSNPN and SVGIG (reference sequence). The CDR3 loop spans 14 amino acids. V lost 1 base to trimming and J lost 2 bases, with 8 bases between them. The CDR3 loop reads CAWSGQVNTGELFF. The CDR3 DNA reads TGTGCCTGGAGTGGACAGGTCAACACCGGGGAGCTGTTTTTT.

This rearrangement joins TRBV19 to TRBJ2-2; 8 bases align to TRBD2. There are 19 residues in the CDR3. V shed 7 bases, J shed 0 bases, and the junction held 16 bases outside the gene matches. Germline V gives CDR1 LNHDA, CDR2 SQIVND (reference sequence). In nucleotides, the CDR3 is TGTGCCAGTAACCCCGTCCCAGGGTTTAGCGGGACGAACACCGGGGAGCTGTTTTTT. It translates to CASNPVPGFSGTNTGELFF.

This chain links TRBV9 with TRBJ2-1; 9 bases map to TRBD2. Germline CDR1 and CDR2: SGDLS and YYNGEE. The CDR3 has 17 residues. Losses at the gene ends were 0 bases for V and 8 bases for J; bases not matched to a gene: 12. The CDR3 DNA sequence: TGTGCCAGCAGCGTAGGGTTTGGGCGGGAGGGCCGCGATGAGCAGTTCTTC. Translation gives CASSVGFGREGRDEQFF.

The chain recombines TRBV7-2 with TRBJ2-7; 7 nucleotides match TRBD1. Trimming cost V 7 bases and J 4 bases; bases outside gene matches: 19. CDR3 length: 17 residues. In germline, CDR1 is SGHTA, CDR2 FQGNSA. The CDR3 nucleotides are TGTGCCAGCACCGCCCCGGGGCAGGGGGAGTATTCGTACGAGCAGTACTTC. This translates into CASTAPGQGEYSYEQYF.

The V gene is TRBV15, the J gene TRBJ2-1; unclear D gene. The CDR3 has 16 residues. Germline-derived CDR1 and CDR2 are LNHNV and YYDKDF (reference sequence). V was shortened by 0 bases and J by 3 bases, with 12 bases between the two germline ends. CDR3 amino acids: CATSRDLLSVYNEQFF. The CDR3 bases are TGTGCCACCAGCAGAGACCTCCTAAGCGTCTACAATGAGCAGTTCTTC.

CDR3 sequence reads: CASSWTRTGNQPQHF. As DNA, the CDR3 is TGTGCCAGCAGCTGGACTCGGACAGGCAATCAGCCCCAGCATTTT. The rearrangement uses TRBV28 and TRBJ1-5, with D perhaps TRBD1 (6 bases). Trimming removed 6 bases from V and 2 bases from J, with 14 bases in between. Germline V gene lookup returns CDR1 MDHEN and CDR2 SYDVKM. The CDR3 is 15 residues long. Filled out from reference TRBV28 and TRBJ1-5, the complete variable domain reads DVKVTQSSRYLVKRTGEKVFLECVQDMDHENMFWYRQDPGLGLRLIYFSYDVKMKEKGDIPEGYSVSREKKERFSLILESASTNQTSMYLCASSWTRTGNQPQHFGDGTRLSIL.

This clone was found once. The chain is built from TRBV7-9 and TRBJ2-3, with a tentative D call TRBD1 (7 bases). The germline gives CDR1 SEHNR, CDR2 FQNEAQ (reference sequence). The ends were cut back, 5 bases at V and 6 bases at J, with 24 bases in the middle. The CDR3 is made up of 17 amino acids. The CDR3 DNA sequence: TGTGCCAGCAGCGCGGGACAGCGTCTATTCCTAGGGGATACGCAGTATTTT. Amino acids: CASSAGQRLFLGDTQYF.

This clone was seen a few times. The chain joins TRBV5-4 to TRBJ2-7; unclear D gene. Per germline, CDR1 SGHNT and CDR2 YYREEE (reference sequence). Trimming stripped 4 bases from V and 0 bases from J, with 8 bases between. The CDR3 is 13 residues long. In DNA, the CDR3 is TGTGCCAGCAGCCCACAAAGCTCCTACGAGCAGTACTTC. Encoded protein: CASSPQSSYEQYF.

Only a few counts were recorded for this clone. The chain joins TRBV7-8 to TRBJ2-7, with 7 bases that match TRBD1. The germline V gene has CDR1 SGHVS and CDR2 FQNEAQ. Trimming cost V 1 base and J 3 bases; bases outside gene matches: 9. The CDR3 covers 16 residues. The CDR3 region has the DNA TGTGCCAGCAGCTTAGGATCCGGGACAGAATTCTACGAGCAGTACTTC. This encodes CASSLGSGTEFYEQYF. Variable domain in full (rest from reference TRBV7-8 and TRBJ2-7): GAGVSQSPRYKVAKRGQDVALRCDPISGHVSLFWYQQALGQGPEFLTYFQNEAQLDKSGLPSDRFFAERPEGSVSTLKIQRTQQEDSAVYLCASSLGSGTEFYEQYFGPGTRLTVT.